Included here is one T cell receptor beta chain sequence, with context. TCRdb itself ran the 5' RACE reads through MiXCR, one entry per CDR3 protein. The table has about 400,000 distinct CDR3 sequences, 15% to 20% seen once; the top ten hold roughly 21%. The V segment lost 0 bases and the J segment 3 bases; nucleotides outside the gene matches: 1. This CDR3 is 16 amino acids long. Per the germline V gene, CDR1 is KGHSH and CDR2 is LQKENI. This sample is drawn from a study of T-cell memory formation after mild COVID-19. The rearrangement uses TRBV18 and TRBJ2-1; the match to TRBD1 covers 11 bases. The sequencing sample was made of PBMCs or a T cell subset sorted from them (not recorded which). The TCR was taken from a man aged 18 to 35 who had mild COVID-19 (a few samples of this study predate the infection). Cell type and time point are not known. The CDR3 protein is CASSPPGTGGYNEQFF. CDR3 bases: TGTGCCAGCTCACCACCCGGGACAGGGGGCTACAATGAGCAGTTCTTC.